This TCR beta chain came from a study of neurological immune-mediated disorders. Germline V gene data show CDR1 as DFQATT and CDR2 as SNEGSKA (reference sequence). V was clipped by 6 bases and J by 14 bases, with 23 bases between them. This CDR3 spans 13 amino acids. In its sample, this clonotype was seen once. The time point was: longitudinal time-point 1 (baseline). TCRdb reanalysed the 5' RACE reads using MiXCR and keeps one entry per CDR3 protein. Of 55,000 to 80,000 distinct CDR3 sequences listed, roughly 13% are singletons. The rearrangement joins TRBV20-1 to TRBJ1-5; D may be TRBD1 (5 bases). This TCR derives from a female donor with HTLV-1-associated myelopathy (HAM/TSP). The sample was PBMCs. CDR3 sequence (DNA): TGCAGTGCGAGGACAAATCCCAATCAGCACAAGCATTTT. Protein sequence: CSARTNPNQHKHF.